A selection of T cell receptor beta chains follows, all from one sample in a study of human T cells and chemical hapten exposure. TCRdb reanalysed the RACE reads using MiXCR and keeps one entry per CDR3 protein. The table lists some 45,000 distinct CDR3 sequences, around 12% of them singletons. Sample: whole blood, taken in connection with sensitization to the hapten diphenylcyclopropenone (DPC). The receptors originated from a woman between 25 and 40 years old with alopecia areata. Some clones in this sample may be carry-over from other donors' samples. CDR3s include the opening cysteine and the closing phenylalanine or tryptophan. The D gene is left open where the match is weak. For some rows the clone size is stated as once, few or many, or as a class when expanded; others skip it.

d_call	v_call	cdr3_length	j_call	clone_size	cdr3_aa	cdr3_nt
-	TRBV7-2	13	TRBJ1-5	few	CASSTLQGQPQHF	TGTGCCAGCAGCACCTTACAGGGACAGCCCCAGCATTTT
-	TRBV6-6	11	TRBJ2-7	many	CASLKGPWQYF	TGTGCCAGCCTCAAGGGACCGTGGCAGTACTTC
TRBD2	TRBV19	16	TRBJ2-3	many	CASSTRTSGFTDTQYF	TGTGCCAGTAGTACACGGACTAGCGGGTTCACAGATACGCAGTATTTT
-	TRBV18	13	TRBJ1-1	many	CASSLGWNTEAFF	TGTGCCAGCTCTCTTGGGTGGAACACTGAAGCTTTCTTT
TRBD2	TRBV6-5	17	TRBJ2-2	many	CASSPPGGRTNTGELFF	TGTGCCAGCAGCCCCCCGGGCGGGAGGACGAACACCGGGGAGCTGTTTTTT
-	TRBV3-1	9	TRBJ2-7	-	CAAIYEQYF	TGTGCCGCGATCTACGAGCAGTACTTC
-	TRBV6-6	15	TRBJ1-1	many	CASSYSRAMNTEAFF	TGTGCCAGCAGTTACTCAAGGGCCATGAACACTGAAGCTTTCTTT
TRBD2	TRBV7-6	15	TRBJ2-3	many	CASSPWGGPTDTQYF	TGTGCCAGCAGCCCTTGGGGAGGGCCCACAGATACGCAGTATTTT
-	TRBV29-1	14	TRBJ2-1	-	CSVKNRDSYNEQFF	TGCAGCGTAAAGAACAGGGATTCCTACAATGAGCAGTTCTTC
-	TRBV18	15	TRBJ1-5	few	CASSPSGTLNQPQHF	TGTGCCAGCTCACCAAGCGGGACCCTCAATCAGCCCCAGCATTTT
-	TRBV6-6	16	TRBJ1-6	many	CASSYIKSSYNSPLHF	TGTGCCAGCAGTTACATAAAGAGCTCCTATAATTCACCCCTCCACTTT
TRBD2	TRBV11-2	18	TRBJ2-3	-	CASRPDLGLAGSTDTQYF	TGTGCCAGCAGGCCCGATCTCGGACTAGCGGGCTCCACGGATACGCAGTATTTT
-	TRBV27	13	TRBJ1-1	many	CASSTDLNTEAFF	TGTGCCAGCTCGACAGATTTGAACACTGAAGCTTTCTTT
-	TRBV11-2	11	TRBJ2-3	many	CASSRGYTQYF	TGTGCCAGCAGCCGTGGATATACGCAGTATTTT
-	TRBV7-9	12	TRBJ1-1	few	CASAPEGTEAFF	TGTGCCAGCGCCCCCGAGGGCACTGAAGCTTTCTTT
-	TRBV6-6	15	TRBJ1-4	many	CASRPNRATNEKLFF	TGTGCCAGCAGACCCAACAGGGCAACTAATGAAAAACTGTTTTTT
-	TRBV7-9	14	TRBJ2-7	-	CASSPLSVSYEQYF	TGTGCCAGCAGCCCCTTATCCGTCTCCTACGAGCAGTACTTC
TRBD1	TRBV20-1	16	TRBJ1-4	many	CSARDGLGTGREKLFF	TGCAGTGCTAGAGACGGGCTCGGGACAGGGCGAGAAAAACTGTTTTTT
TRBD1	TRBV28	15	TRBJ2-6	many	CASSSQGAGANVLTF	TGTGCCAGCAGTTCACAGGGGGCTGGGGCCAACGTCCTGACTTTC
-	TRBV20-1	13	TRBJ2-7	few	CSARDIGVSEQYF	TGCAGTGCTAGAGATATCGGGGTTAGCGAGCAGTACTTC
TRBD2	TRBV7-2	15	TRBJ2-1	many	CASSPLAGIGNEQFF	TGTGCCAGCAGCCCACTAGCGGGAATAGGTAATGAGCAGTTCTTC
-	TRBV7-2	12	TRBJ2-5	-	CASSLAVGTQYF	TGTGCCAGCAGCTTAGCCGTAGGGACCCAGTACTTC
-	TRBV6-2/TRBV6-3	14	TRBJ2-1	many	CASSYMDSFNEQFF	TGTGCCAGCAGTTACATGGACAGCTTCAATGAGCAGTTCTTC
TRBD2	TRBV27	12	TRBJ2-1	-	CASSLGGTEQFF	TGTGCCAGCAGTTTGGGAGGGACTGAGCAGTTCTTC
TRBD2	TRBV28	15	TRBJ2-1	few	CASSLSGAGRDEQFF	TGTGCCAGCAGTTTATCGGGAGCGGGAAGGGATGAGCAGTTCTTC
-	TRBV7-8	13	TRBJ2-3	many	CASSPGGTDTQYF	TGTGCCAGCAGCCCAGGGGGCACAGATACGCAGTATTTT
-	TRBV7-2	16	TRBJ2-6	few	CASSSLQGPGANVLTF	TGTGCCAGCAGCTCACTACAGGGACCCGGGGCCAACGTCCTGACTTTC
TRBD1	TRBV6-2/TRBV6-3	16	TRBJ2-3	few	CASSSTGGGFTDTQYF	TGTGCCAGCAGTAGCACAGGGGGCGGCTTCACAGATACGCAGTATTTT
-	TRBV5-6	14	TRBJ2-1	many	CASSLWGLGYEQFF	TGTGCCAGCAGCTTGTGGGGACTCGGCTATGAGCAGTTCTTC
-	TRBV5-6	12	TRBJ1-1	-	CASSRDRAEAFF	TGTGCCAGCAGCCGCGACAGAGCCGAAGCTTTCTTT
-	TRBV29-1	13	TRBJ2-3	-	CSVEDGSTDTQYF	TGCAGCGTTGAAGACGGAAGCACAGATACGCAGTATTTT
-	TRBV11-3	12	TRBJ2-1	few	CASSPGRGYQFF	TGTGCCAGCAGCCCAGGAAGGGGTTATCAGTTCTTC
-	TRBV5-1	12	TRBJ2-2	-	CASSLDTGELFF	TGCGCCAGCAGCTTGGACACCGGGGAGCTGTTTTTT
TRBD2	TRBV29-1	16	TRBJ2-7	-	CSAERRTSGSPYEQYF	TGCAGCGCTGAAAGAAGGACTAGCGGGAGTCCCTACGAGCAGTACTTC
-	TRBV7-3	14	TRBJ2-3	few	CASSTQAGTDTQYF	TGTGCCAGCAGCACCCAGGCTGGGACAGATACGCAGTATTTT
TRBD1	TRBV10-3	14	TRBJ2-7	few	CATTTGDPGPEQYF	TGTGCCACAACGACAGGGGACCCAGGGCCCGAGCAGTACTTC
TRBD1	TRBV5-8	15	TRBJ1-2	-	CASSPRQGGSYGYTF	TGTGCCAGCAGCCCCAGACAGGGGGGTAGCTATGGCTACACCTTC
-	TRBV27	16	TRBJ2-1	-	CASSLRGPHYYNEQFF	TGTGCCAGCAGTTTAAGAGGGCCCCACTACTACAATGAGCAGTTCTTC
-	TRBV27	16	TRBJ1-6	many	CASSPTRSAGDSPLHF	TGTGCCAGCAGTCCCACCCGTTCCGCCGGGGATTCACCCCTCCACTTT
-	TRBV11-1	16	TRBJ1-1	many	CASSLERPGIGTEAFF	TGTGCCAGCAGCTTAGAACGGCCGGGAATCGGCACTGAAGCTTTCTTT
-	TRBV20-1	12	TRBJ1-2	-	CSAHRTNYGYTF	TGCAGTGCCCACAGGACTAACTATGGCTACACCTTC
TRBD2	TRBV7-9	16	TRBJ2-7	few	CASSSSGTSGSYEQYF	TGTGCCAGCAGCTCCTCCGGGACTAGCGGGAGTTACGAGCAGTACTTC
-	TRBV6-2/TRBV6-3	13	TRBJ1-2	few	CASTIDLNYGYTF	TGTGCCAGCACCATCGATCTGAACTATGGCTACACCTTC
-	TRBV29-1	13	TRBJ2-7	-	CSVAGSSRYEQYF	TGCAGCGTTGCAGGGAGTTCTCGCTACGAGCAGTACTTC
-	TRBV28	17	TRBJ2-2	many	CASSLTAVGPGTGELFF	TGTGCCAGCAGTTTAACGGCAGTTGGGCCGGGCACCGGGGAGCTGTTTTTT
-	TRBV20-1	13	TRBJ2-5	many	CSAPSGEAETQYF	TGCAGTGCACCGAGCGGTGAGGCAGAGACCCAGTACTTC
TRBD1	TRBV7-2	15	TRBJ2-3	few	CASGIGGGGTDTQYF	TGTGCCAGCGGCATAGGGGGCGGAGGCACAGATACGCAGTATTTT
-	TRBV7-2	14	TRBJ2-1	many	CASSFTGQKDEQFF	TGTGCCAGCAGCTTTACCGGGCAAAAAGATGAGCAGTTCTTC
-	TRBV28	14	TRBJ1-5	medium-sized	CASRRVPGNQPQHF	TGTGCCAGCCGCCGGGTTCCTGGTAATCAGCCCCAGCATTTT
-	TRBV15	16	TRBJ1-4	many	CATSSFRDTDNEKLFF	TGTGCCACCAGCAGTTTCCGGGACACCGATAATGAAAAACTGTTTTTT
TRBD2	TRBV6-2/TRBV6-3	14	TRBJ2-7	many	CASSRGLGYIEQYF	TGTGCCAGCAGCCGGGGACTAGGATACATCGAGCAGTACTTC